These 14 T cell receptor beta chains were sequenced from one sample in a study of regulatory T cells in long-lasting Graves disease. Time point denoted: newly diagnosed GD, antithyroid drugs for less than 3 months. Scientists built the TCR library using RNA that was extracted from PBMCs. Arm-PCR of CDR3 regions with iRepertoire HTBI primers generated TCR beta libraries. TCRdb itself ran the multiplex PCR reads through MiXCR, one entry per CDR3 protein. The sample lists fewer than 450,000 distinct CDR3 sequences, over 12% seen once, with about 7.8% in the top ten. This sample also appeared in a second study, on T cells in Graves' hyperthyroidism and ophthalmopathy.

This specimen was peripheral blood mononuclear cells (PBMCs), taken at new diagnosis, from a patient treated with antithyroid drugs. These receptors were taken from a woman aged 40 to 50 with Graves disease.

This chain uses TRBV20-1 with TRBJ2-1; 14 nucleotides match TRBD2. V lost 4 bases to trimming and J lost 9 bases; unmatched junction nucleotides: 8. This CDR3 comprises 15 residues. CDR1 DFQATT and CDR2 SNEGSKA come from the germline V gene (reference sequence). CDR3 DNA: TGCAGTGCTAACCCGACTAGCGGGAGGGGGAGTGAGCAGTTCTTC. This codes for CSANPTSGRGSEQFF.

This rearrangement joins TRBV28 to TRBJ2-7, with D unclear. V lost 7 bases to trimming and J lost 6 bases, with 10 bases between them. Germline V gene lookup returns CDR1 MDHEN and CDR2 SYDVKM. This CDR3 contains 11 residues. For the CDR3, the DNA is TGTGCCAGCATGTCCGCAGTCGAGCAGTACTTC. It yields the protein CASMSAVEQYF.

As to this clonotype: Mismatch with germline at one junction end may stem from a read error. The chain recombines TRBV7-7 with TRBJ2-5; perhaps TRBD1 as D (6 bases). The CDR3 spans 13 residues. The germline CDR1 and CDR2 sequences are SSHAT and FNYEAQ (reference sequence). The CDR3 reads CASSSDRQETQYF. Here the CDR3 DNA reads TGTGCTAGCAGCTCGGACAGACAAGAGACCCAGTACTTC.

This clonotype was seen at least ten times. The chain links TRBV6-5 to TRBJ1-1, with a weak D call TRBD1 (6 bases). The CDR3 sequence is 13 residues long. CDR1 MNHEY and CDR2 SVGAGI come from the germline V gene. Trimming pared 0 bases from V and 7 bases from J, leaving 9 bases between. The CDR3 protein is CASSYSTGIEAFF. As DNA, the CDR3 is TGTGCCAGCAGTTACTCCACAGGGATTGAAGCTTTCTTT.

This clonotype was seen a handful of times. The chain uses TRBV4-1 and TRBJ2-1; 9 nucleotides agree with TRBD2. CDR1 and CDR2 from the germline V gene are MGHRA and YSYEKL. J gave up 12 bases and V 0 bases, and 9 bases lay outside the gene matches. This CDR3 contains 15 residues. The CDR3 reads CASSQDFLAGIRQFF. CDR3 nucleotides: TGCGCCAGCAGCCAAGATTTCCTAGCGGGGATCCGGCAGTTCTTC.

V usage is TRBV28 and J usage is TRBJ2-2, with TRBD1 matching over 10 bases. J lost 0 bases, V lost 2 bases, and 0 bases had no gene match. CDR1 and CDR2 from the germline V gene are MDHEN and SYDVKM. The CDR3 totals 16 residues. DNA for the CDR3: TGTGCCAGCAGTTTAGGGACAGGGGCGAACACCGGGGAGCTGTTTTTT. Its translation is CASSLGTGANTGELFF.

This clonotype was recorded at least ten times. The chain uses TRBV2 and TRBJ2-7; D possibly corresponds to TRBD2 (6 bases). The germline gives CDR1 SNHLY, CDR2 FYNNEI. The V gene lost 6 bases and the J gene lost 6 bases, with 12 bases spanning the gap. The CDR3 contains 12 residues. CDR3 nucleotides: TGTGCCAGCAGCCCGACTAGGGGCGAGCAGTACTTC. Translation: CASSPTRGEQYF.

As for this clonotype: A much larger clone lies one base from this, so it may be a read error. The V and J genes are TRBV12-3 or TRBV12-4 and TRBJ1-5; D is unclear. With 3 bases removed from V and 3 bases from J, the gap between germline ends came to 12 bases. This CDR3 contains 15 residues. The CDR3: CASSFSVVINQPQHF. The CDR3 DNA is TGTGCCAGCAGTTTTTCGGTGGTCATCAATCAGCCCCAGCATTTT.

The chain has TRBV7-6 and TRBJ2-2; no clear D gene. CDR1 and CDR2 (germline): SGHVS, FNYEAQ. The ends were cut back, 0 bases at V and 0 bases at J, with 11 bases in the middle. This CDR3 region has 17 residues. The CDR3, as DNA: TGTGCCAGCAGCTTAGCGCCTCCACTTACGAACACCGGGGAGCTGTTTTTT. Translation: CASSLAPPLTNTGELFF.

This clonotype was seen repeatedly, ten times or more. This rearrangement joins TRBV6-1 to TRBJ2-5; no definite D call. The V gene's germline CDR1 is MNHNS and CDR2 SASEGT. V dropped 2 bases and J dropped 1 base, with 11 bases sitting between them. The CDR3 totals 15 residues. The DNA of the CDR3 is TGTGCCAGCAGTGAAATACCTTACTCCCAAGAGACCCAGTACTTC. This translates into CASSEIPYSQETQYF.

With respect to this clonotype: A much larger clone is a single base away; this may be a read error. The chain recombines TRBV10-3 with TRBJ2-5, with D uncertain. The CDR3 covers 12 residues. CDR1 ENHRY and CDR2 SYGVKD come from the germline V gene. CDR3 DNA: TGTACCATCAGTGCTGGGGTAGAGACCCAGTACTTC. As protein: CTISAGVETQYF.

The CDR3 loop reads CASSETRTGGETQYF. For the CDR3, the DNA is TGTGCCAGCAGTGAAACCAGGACAGGGGGAGAGACCCAGTACTTC. This chain joins TRBV6-1 and TRBJ2-5, with TRBD1 matching 10 bases. Trimming at V came to 2 bases and at J to 4 bases, leaving 4 bases not matched to a gene. This CDR3 region has 15 residues. CDR1 and CDR2 from the germline V gene are MNHNS and SASEGT.

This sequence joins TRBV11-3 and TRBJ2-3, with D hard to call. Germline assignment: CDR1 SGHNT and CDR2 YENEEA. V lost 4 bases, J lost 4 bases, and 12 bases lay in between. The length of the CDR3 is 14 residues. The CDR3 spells CASSSFEQPDTQYF. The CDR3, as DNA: TGTGCCAGCAGCTCATTTGAACAGCCAGATACGCAGTATTTT.

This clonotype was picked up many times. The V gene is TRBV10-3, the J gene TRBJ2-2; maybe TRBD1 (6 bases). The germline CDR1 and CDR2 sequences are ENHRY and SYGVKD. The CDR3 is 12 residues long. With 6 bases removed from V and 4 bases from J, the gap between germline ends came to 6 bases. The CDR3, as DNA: TGTGCCATCAGGGACAGCACCGGGGAGCTGTTTTTT. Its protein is CAIRDSTGELFF.